The rows below give T cell receptor beta chains drawn from one sample of a study of OX40 agonist ivuxolimab in advanced cancers. The table came from immunoSEQ multiplex PCR; TCRdb's copy has only in-frame clones and leaves some out. Of more than 65,000 clones listed, roughly 85% were seen once; the top ten hold 15% to 20%. Specimen: CD4+ or CD8+ T cells sorted from blood, collected in a trial of the OX40 agonist ivuxolimab. The receptors here all came from an adult with an advanced solid tumor such as melanoma, head and neck, liver or kidney cancer. Each CDR3 is given with its conserved first and last residue. The D gene is left open where the match is weak. Clone size appears in some rows only: once, few, many, or a class for an expanded clone.

NA TRBJ2-3 NA TRBV18 CASSPRQNTDTQYF TGTGCCAGCTCACCACGGCAGAACACAGATACGCAGTATTTT
NA TRBJ1-2 TRBD1 TRBV6-5 CASSFAGQGYYGYTF TGTGCCAGCAGTTTCGCCGGACAGGGCTACTATGGCTACACCTTC
NA TRBJ2-2 NA TRBV27 CASSLQFGIAGELFF TGTGCCAGCAGTTTACAGTTCGGGATTGCCGGGGAGCTGTTTTTT
NA TRBJ2-1 TRBD1 TRBV15 CATSQRQGLVNEQFF TGTGCCACCAGCCAGCGACAGGGGCTGGTTAATGAGCAGTTCTTC
NA TRBJ2-1 NA TRBV5-1 CASSPLADTNNEQFF TGCGCCAGCAGCCCCCTAGCCGATACTAACAATGAGCAGTTCTTC
NA TRBJ2-5 NA TRBV29-1 CSVDHGAAETQYF TGCAGCGTTGATCACGGCGCTGCGGAGACCCAGTACTTC
NA TRBJ2-1 NA TRBV7-9 CASSLAQLHGGQFF TGTGCCAGCAGCTTAGCGCAGCTCCACGGGGGGCAGTTCTTC
NA TRBJ2-1 NA TRBV5-8 CASSSWNEQFF TGTGCCAGCAGCTCCTGGAATGAGCAGTTCTTC
few TRBJ2-7 TRBD2 TRBV28 CASSFTGGPVEQYF TGTGCCAGCAGTTTCACGGGAGGGCCTGTCGAGCAGTACTTC
NA TRBJ2-2 TRBD1 TRBV7-6 CASSVGTGPNTGELFF TGTGCCAGCAGCGTAGGGACAGGCCCGAACACCGGGGAGCTGTTTTTT
NA TRBJ2-7 NA TRBV5-4 CASSPGLREQYF TGTGCCAGCAGCCCGGGACTTAGGGAGCAGTACTTC
NA TRBJ1-2 TRBD1 TRBV18 CASSPMGQRYGYTF TGTGCCAGCTCACCCATGGGACAGCGCTATGGCTACACCTTC
NA TRBJ2-7 TRBD2 TRBV27 CASSPISGTTYEQYF TGTGCCAGCAGTCCCATTAGCGGGACTACCTACGAGCAGTACTTC
NA TRBJ2-1 NA TRBV6-5 CASSYWGHEQFF TGTGCCAGCAGTTACTGGGGGCATGAGCAGTTCTTC
NA TRBJ2-5 TRBD2 TRBV5-1 CASSLIPLTSGNQETQYF TGCGCCAGCAGCTTGATACCCTTGACTAGCGGGAACCAAGAGACCCAGTACTTC
NA TRBJ2-1 TRBD2 TRBV11-2 CASGEREGQSSYNEQFF TGTGCCAGCGGGGAGCGGGAGGGCCAGAGCTCCTACAATGAGCAGTTCTTC
NA TRBJ2-7 TRBD1 TRBV5-6 CASSLSGQAYEQYF TGTGCCAGCAGCTTGTCCGGACAGGCCTACGAGCAGTACTTC